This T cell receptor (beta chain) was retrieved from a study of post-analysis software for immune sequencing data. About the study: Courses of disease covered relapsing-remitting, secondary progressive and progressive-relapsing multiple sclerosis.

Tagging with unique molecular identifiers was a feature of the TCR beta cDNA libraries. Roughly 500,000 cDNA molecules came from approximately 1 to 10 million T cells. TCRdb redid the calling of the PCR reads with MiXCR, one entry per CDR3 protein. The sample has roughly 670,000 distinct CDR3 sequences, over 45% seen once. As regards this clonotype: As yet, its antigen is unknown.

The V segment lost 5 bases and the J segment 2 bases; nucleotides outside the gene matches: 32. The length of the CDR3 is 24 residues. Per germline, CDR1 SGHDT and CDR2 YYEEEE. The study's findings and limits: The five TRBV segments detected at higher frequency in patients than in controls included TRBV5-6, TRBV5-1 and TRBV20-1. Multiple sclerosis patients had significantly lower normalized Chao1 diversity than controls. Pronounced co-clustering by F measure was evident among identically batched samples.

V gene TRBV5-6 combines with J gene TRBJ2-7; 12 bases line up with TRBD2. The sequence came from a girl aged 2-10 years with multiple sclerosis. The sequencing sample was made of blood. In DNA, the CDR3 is TGTGCCAGCAGGTTATTAAGGCAGGACGCAGGGACTAGCGGGTTGACACTCTCACCCTACGAGCAGTACTTC. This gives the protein CASRLLRQDAGTSGLTLSPYEQYF.